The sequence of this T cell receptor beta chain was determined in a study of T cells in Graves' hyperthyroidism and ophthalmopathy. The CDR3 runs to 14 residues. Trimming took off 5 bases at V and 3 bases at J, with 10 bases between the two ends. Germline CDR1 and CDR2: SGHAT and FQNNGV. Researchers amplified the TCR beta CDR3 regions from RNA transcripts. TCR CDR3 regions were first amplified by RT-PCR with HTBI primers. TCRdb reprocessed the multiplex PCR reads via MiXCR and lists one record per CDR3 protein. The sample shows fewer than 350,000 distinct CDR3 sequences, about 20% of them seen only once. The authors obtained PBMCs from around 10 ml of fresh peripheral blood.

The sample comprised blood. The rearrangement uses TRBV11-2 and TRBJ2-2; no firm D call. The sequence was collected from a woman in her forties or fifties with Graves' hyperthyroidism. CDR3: CASSPVLYTGELFF. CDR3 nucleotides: TGTGCCAGCAGCCCCGTCTTGTACACCGGGGAGCTGTTTTTT.